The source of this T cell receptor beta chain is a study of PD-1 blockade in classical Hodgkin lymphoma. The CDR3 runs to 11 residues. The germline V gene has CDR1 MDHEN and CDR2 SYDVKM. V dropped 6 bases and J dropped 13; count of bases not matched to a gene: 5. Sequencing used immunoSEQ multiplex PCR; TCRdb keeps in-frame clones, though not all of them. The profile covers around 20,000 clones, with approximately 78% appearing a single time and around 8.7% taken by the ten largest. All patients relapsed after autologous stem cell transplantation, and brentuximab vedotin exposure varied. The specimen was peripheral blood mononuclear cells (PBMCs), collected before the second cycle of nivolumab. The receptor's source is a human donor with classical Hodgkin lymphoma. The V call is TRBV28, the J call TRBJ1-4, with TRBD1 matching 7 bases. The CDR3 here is CASSPTGRLFF. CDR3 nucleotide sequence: TGTGCCAGCAGCCCGACAGGGAGACTGTTTTTT.